In this sample, the clone carrying this T cell receptor beta chain turned up many times. The antigen remains unidentified. The data stem from a study of identical twins. Template switching introduced a universal primer site, and the cDNA bore unique molecular identifiers. Each CDR3 protein is one row after TCRdb ran MiXCR on the 5' RACE reads. The profile shows more than 350,000 distinct CDR3 sequences, about 10% of them singletons. V lost 4 bases to trimming and J lost 6 bases; unmatched junction nucleotides: 7. CDR1 is ENHRY and CDR2 is SYGVKD in the germline V gene. The CDR3 runs to 14 residues. Broader study findings: Modelling approaches yielded underestimates of out-of-frame TCR alpha sharing between monozygotic twins.

This chain connects TRBV10-3 to TRBJ2-7; TRBD2 agrees at 9 bases. The source material was naive T cells sorted from blood. The sequence derives from a woman aged 45-65 years in good health. The DNA for the CDR3 is TGTGCCATCAGTGTGGGACTAGCAGGCACCGAGCAGTACTTC. Encoded protein: CAISVGLAGTEQYF.